This TCR beta chain was documented in a study of human T cells and chemical hapten exposure. TCRdb re-derived calls from the RACE reads in MiXCR, one entry per CDR3 protein. The sample records more than 90,000 distinct CDR3 sequences, about 10% being singletons. Regarding this clonotype: Its matching antigen is unknown.

Time point in this sample: patch test 1, 2 weeks after DPC sensitization. The treatment was: therapeutic diphenylcyclopropenone sensitization with weekly scalp DPC. Regarding the study as a whole: Expanded TCR counts at PT1 went up together with patch test score, a positive correlation. Sensitization with DPC brought no change to TCRs above 1 in 1000 in frequency.

CDR1 is LNHDA, CDR2 SQIVND, per germline (reference sequence). The CDR3 is made up of 15 amino acids. The trim removed 5 bases at V and 8 bases at J, leaving 6 bases unmatched. The V gene is TRBV19, the J gene TRBJ2-1; 13 bases line up with TRBD2. The source is a man between 40 and 49 years old with alopecia areata. Some clones in this sample may be carry-over from other donors' samples. Sequences were derived from whole blood, sampled in connection with sensitization to the hapten diphenylcyclopropenone (DPC). The CDR3 region has the DNA TGTGCCAGTAGTGTCGGACTAGCGGGAGTCGATGAGCAGTTCTTC. It is translated as CASSVGLAGVDEQFF. The variable domain in full, completed from reference TRBV19 and TRBJ2-1, reads DGGITQSPKYLFRKEGQNVTLSCEQNLNHDAMYWYRQDPGQGLRLIYYSQIVNDFQKGDIAEGYSVSREKKESFPLTVTSAQKNPTAFYLCASSVGLAGVDEQFFGPGTRLTVL.